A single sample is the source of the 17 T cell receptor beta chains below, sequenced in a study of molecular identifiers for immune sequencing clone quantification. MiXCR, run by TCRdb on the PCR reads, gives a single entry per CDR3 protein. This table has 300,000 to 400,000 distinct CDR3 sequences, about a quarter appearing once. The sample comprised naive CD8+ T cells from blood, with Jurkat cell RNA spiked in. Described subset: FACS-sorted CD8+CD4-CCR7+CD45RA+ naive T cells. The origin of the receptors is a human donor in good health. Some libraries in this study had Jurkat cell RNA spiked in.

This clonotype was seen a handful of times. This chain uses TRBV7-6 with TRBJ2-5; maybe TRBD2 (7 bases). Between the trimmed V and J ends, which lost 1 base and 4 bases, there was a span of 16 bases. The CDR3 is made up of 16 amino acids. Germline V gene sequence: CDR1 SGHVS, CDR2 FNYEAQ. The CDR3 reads CASSLVTGGGGETQYF. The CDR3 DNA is TGTGCCAGCAGCTTAGTTACGGGGGGCGGAGGAGAGACCCAGTACTTC.

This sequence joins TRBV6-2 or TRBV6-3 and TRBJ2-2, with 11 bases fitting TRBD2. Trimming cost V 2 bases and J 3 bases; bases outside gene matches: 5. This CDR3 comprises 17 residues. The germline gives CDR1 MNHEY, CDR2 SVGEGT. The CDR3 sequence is CASSYRSGRAHTGELFF. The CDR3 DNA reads TGTGCCAGCAGTTACCGTAGCGGGAGGGCGCACACCGGGGAGCTGTTTTTT.

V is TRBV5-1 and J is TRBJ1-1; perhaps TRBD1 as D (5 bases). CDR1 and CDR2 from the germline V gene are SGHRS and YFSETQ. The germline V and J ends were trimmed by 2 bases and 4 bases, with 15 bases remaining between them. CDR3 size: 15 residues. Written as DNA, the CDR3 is TGCGCCAGCAGCTTAGGTCCGGGGGTTGTCACTGAAGCTTTCTTT. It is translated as CASSLGPGVVTEAFF.

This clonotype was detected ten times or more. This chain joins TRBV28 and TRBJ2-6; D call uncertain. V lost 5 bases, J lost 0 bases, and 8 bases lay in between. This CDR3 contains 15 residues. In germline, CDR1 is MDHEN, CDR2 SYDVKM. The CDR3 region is CASSQDNSGANVLTF. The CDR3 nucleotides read TGTGCCAGCAGTCAAGACAACTCTGGGGCCAACGTCCTGACTTTC.

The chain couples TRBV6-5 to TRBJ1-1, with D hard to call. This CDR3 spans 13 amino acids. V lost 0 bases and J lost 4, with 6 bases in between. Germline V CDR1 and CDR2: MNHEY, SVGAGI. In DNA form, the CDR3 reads TGTGCCAGCAGTTACTCTGTTGGCACTGAAGCTTTCTTT. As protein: CASSYSVGTEAFF.

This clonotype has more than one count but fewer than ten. The DNA for the CDR3 is TGTGCCAGCAGTTTACGACAGGGGACAGATACGCAGTATTTT. This sequence encodes CASSLRQGTDTQYF. This sequence joins TRBV28 and TRBJ2-3; 8 bases fit TRBD1. This CDR3 comprises 14 residues. Per germline, CDR1 MDHEN and CDR2 SYDVKM. V shed 2 bases, J shed 3 bases, and the junction held 1 base outside the gene matches.

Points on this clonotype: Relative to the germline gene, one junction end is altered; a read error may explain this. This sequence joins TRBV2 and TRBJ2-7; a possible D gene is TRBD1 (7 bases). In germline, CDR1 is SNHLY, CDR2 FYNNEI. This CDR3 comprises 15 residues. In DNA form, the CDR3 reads TGTGCCAGCAGCCCACCAACAGGGGACTCCTACGAGCAGGACTTC. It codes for CASSPPTGDSYEQDF.

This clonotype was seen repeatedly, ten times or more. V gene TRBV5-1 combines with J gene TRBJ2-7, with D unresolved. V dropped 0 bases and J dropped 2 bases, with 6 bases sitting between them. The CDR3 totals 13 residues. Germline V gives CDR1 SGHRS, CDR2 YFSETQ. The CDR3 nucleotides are TGCGCCAGCAGCTTGGCCGCGGCCTACGAGCAGTACTTC. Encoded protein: CASSLAAAYEQYF.

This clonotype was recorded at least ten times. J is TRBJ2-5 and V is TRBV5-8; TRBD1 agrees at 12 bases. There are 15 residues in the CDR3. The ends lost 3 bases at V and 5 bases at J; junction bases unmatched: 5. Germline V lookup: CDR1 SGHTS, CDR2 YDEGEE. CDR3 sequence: CASSWGTGGAETQYF. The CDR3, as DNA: TGTGCCAGCAGCTGGGGGACAGGGGGCGCTGAGACCCAGTACTTC.

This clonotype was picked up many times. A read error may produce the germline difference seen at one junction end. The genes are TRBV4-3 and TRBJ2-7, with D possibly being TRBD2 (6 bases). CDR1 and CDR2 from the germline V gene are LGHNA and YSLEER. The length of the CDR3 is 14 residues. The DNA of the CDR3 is TGTGCCAGCAGCCAAGATCGGGGGTTCTACGAGCAGTACTTC. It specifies CASSQDRGFYEQYF.

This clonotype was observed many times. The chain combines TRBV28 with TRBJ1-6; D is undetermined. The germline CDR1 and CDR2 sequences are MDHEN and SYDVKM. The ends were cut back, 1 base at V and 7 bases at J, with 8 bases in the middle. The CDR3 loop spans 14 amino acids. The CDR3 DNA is TGTGCCAGCAGTTTATATATACCCAATTCACCCCTCCACTTT. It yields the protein CASSLYIPNSPLHF.

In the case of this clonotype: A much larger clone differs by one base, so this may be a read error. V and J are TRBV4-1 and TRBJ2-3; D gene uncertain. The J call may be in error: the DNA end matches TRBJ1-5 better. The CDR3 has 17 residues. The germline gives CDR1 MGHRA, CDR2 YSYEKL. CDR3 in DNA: TGCGCCAGCAGCCAAGACATAGCGGGCGGTAGCACAGATACGCAGCATTTT. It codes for CASSQDIAGGSTDTQHF.

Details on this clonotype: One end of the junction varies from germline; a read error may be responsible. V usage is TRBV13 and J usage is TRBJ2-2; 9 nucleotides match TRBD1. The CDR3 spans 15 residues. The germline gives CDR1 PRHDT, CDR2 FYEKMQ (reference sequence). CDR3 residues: CVSSLAGTGTGELFF. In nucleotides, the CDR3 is TGTGTCAGCAGCTTAGCAGGGACAGGGACCGGGGAGCTGTTTTTT. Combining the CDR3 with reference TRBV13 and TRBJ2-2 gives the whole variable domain AAGVIQSPRHLIKEKRETATLKCYPIPRHDTVYWYQQGPGQDPQFLISFYEKMQSDKGSIPDRFSAQQFSDYHSELNMSSLELGDSALYFCVSSLAGTGTGELFFGEGSRLTVL.

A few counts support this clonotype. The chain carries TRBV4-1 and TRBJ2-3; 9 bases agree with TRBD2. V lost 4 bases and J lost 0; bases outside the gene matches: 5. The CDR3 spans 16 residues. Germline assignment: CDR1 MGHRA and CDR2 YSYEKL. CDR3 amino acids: CASSLSSGGSTDTQYF. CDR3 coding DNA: TGCGCCAGCAGCCTCAGTAGCGGGGGAAGCACAGATACGCAGTATTTT.

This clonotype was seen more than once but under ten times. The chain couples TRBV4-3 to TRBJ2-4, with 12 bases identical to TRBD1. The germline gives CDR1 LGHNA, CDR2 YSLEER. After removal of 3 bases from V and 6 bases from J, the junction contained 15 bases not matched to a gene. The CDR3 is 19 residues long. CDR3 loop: CASSQGDRGRFPAGNIQYF. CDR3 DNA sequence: TGCGCCAGCAGCCAGGGGGACAGGGGGCGCTTCCCCGCAGGAAACATTCAGTACTTC.

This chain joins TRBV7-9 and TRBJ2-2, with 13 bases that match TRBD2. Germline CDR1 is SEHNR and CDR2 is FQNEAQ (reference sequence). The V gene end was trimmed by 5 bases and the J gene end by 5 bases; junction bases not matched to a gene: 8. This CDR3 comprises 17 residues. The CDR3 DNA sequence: TGTGCCAGCAGCCCAAGGACTAGCGGGAGCTATACCGGGGAGCTGTTTTTT. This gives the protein CASSPRTSGSYTGELFF.

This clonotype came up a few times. CDR3 DNA sequence: TGTGCCAGCAGTGCCAAGGGGGAAGGGGTAACTAATGAAAAACTGTTTTTT. Protein: CASSAKGEGVTNEKLFF. The chain combines TRBV11-2 with TRBJ1-4; TRBD1 might be the D (6 bases). CDR3 length: 17 residues. Germline loops: CDR1 SGHAT, CDR2 FQNNGV. Trimming cost V 6 bases and J 1 base, with 18 bases left between them.